Presented here are 27 T cell receptor beta chains from one specimen sequenced in a study of cytomegalovirus exposure and HLA in healthy donors. Use of 60 Vbeta and 13 Jbeta primers characterized the PCR. Only in-frame clones appear in the TCRdb table, and some are missing; sequencing was by immunoSEQ multiplex PCR. The data contain about 100,000 clones, around 74% of them singletons. The sample comprised PBMCs. These receptors were taken from a male donor in good health and CMV-seropositive.

This chain connects TRBV2 to TRBJ2-1; 13 positions match TRBD2. V trimming: 6 bases; J trimming: 4 bases; junction bases outside the gene matches: 3. CDR1 and CDR2 (germline): SNHLY, FYNNEI. The CDR3 spans 15 residues. The CDR3 DNA follows: TGTGCCAGCAGACCGGGACTAGCGGGATACAATGAGCAGTTCTTC. As protein: CASRPGLAGYNEQFF.

The CDR3 DNA reads TGTGCCAGCAGCCAAGTGGGATCAGGGAACTATGGCTACACCTTC. Translation gives CASSQVGSGNYGYTF. The J gene is TRBJ1-2, the V gene TRBV4-2, with D possibly matching TRBD1 (5 bases). Germline CDR1 LGHNA, CDR2 YNFKEQ. This CDR3 has 15 amino acids. V dropped 1 base and J dropped 2 bases, with 11 bases sitting between them.

The chain carries TRBV7-9 and TRBJ1-6; D perhaps matches TRBD1 (6 bases). From germline, CDR1 is SEHNR and CDR2 FQNEAQ (reference sequence). This CDR3 contains 14 residues. V was cut by 3 bases and J by 9 bases, with 12 bases left in between. Here the CDR3 reads CASSLGGRGSPLHF. In DNA, the CDR3 is TGTGCCAGCAGCTTGGGGGGGCGGGGTTCACCCCTCCACTTT. Full variable domain (outside the CDR3, taken from reference TRBV7-9 and TRBJ1-6): DTGVSQNPRHKITKRGQNVTFRCDPISEHNRLYWYRQTLGQGPEFLTYFQNEAQLEKSRLLSDRFSAERPKGSFSTLEIQRTEQGDSAMYLCASSLGGRGSPLHFGNGTRLTVT.

The chain's CDR3 is CASSAPGVSYGYTF. CDR3 nucleotide sequence: TGCGCCAGCAGCGCCCCAGGGGTCTCCTATGGCTACACCTTC. The V and J genes are TRBV5-1 and TRBJ1-2; D is possibly TRBD1 (6 bases). Per germline, CDR1 SGHRS and CDR2 YFSETQ. There are 14 residues in the CDR3. V lost 4 bases and J 4 bases, leaving 14 bases between the germline ends. The full variable domain, in which reference TRBV5-1 and TRBJ1-2 provide the parts outside the CDR3, is KAGVTQTPRYLIKTRGQQVTLSCSPISGHRSVSWYQQTPGQGLQFLFEYFSETQRNKGNFPGRFSGRQFSNSRSEMNVSTLELGDSALYLCASSAPGVSYGYTFGSGTRLTVV.

The rearrangement uses TRBV2 and TRBJ2-3; the match to TRBD2 covers 7 bases. Unmatched junction bases numbered 11, after V lost 8 bases and J lost 6 bases. Germline V gene data show CDR1 as SNHLY and CDR2 as FYNNEI. The CDR3 runs 14 residues. The CDR3 DNA sequence: TGTGCCAGCCAAGAGGCATACGGGGGGGATACGCAGTATTTT. This gives the protein CASQEAYGGDTQYF.

The chain combines TRBV18 with TRBJ2-7, with TRBD1 identical over 10 bases. Germline trimming cut 3 bases from V and 2 bases from J; bases unmatched to any gene: 10. Germline CDR1 KGHSH, CDR2 LQKENI. The CDR3 covers 17 residues. The CDR3 reads CASSPGAGTGEPYEQYF. The DNA for the CDR3 is TGTGCCAGCTCACCTGGGGCAGGGACAGGGGAGCCCTACGAGCAGTACTTC.

This chain's CDR3 is CASSQDWPANEQFF. The CDR3 region has the DNA TGCGCCAGCAGCCAAGATTGGCCAGCGAATGAGCAGTTCTTC. This chain links TRBV4-1 with TRBJ2-1; D is undetermined. The V gene's germline CDR1 is MGHRA and CDR2 YSYEKL. V was pared by 0 bases and J by 7 bases, with 10 bases between. The CDR3 loop spans 14 amino acids.

The V call is TRBV7-9, the J call TRBJ1-1, with 8 bases that match TRBD1. The CDR3 is 15 residues long. Per germline, CDR1 SEHNR and CDR2 FQNEAQ (reference sequence). With V trimmed by 5 bases and J by 5 bases, 10 bases remained unmatched. CDR3 sequence reads: CASSTYRGGTTEAFF. CDR3 DNA sequence: TGTGCCAGCAGCACATACAGGGGGGGAACGACTGAAGCTTTCTTT.

For the CDR3, the DNA is TGCAGCGTTCGCGGAACTAGTGGGACTGAAGCTTTCTTT. The encoded protein is CSVRGTSGTEAFF. The genes are TRBV29-1 and TRBJ1-1; D unclear. With 5 bases removed from V and 5 bases from J, the gap between germline ends came to 15 bases. The length of the CDR3 is 13 residues. Germline CDR1 and CDR2: SQVTM and ANQGSEA.

The gene calls are TRBV30 and TRBJ2-7; a possible D gene is TRBD2 (5 bases). Germline V CDR1 and CDR2: GTSNPN, SVGIG (reference sequence). Trimming shortened V by 2 bases and J by 4 bases, and 12 bases separated the two germline ends. This CDR3 region has 13 residues. Here the CDR3 DNA reads TGTGCCTGGAGTAGAGGGTTTTGGTACGAGCAGTACTTC. As protein: CAWSRGFWYEQYF.

The chain has TRBV23-1 and TRBJ2-7; 11 bases match TRBD1. TRBV23-1 falls under the ORF class, with uncertain function. Trimming removed 1 base from V and 5 bases from J; junction bases left unmatched: 19. The CDR3 extends over 20 amino acids. This CDR3 reads CASSQFGRRGQGAGEDEQYF. For the CDR3, the DNA is TGCGCCAGCAGTCAATTTGGCAGGAGAGGACAGGGGGCCGGGGAGGACGAGCAGTACTTC.

The chain recombines TRBV4-1 with TRBJ2-5, with D maybe TRBD2 (5 bases). From germline, CDR1 is MGHRA and CDR2 YSYEKL. The CDR3 contains 13 residues. The V end lost 2 bases, the J end lost 7 bases, and 11 bases lay between the germline ends. The CDR3 DNA reads as TGCGCCAGCAGCCAACTAGCTCGGGGGACCCAGTACTTC. This encodes CASSQLARGTQYF.

The table lists this clone with a few counts. The chain employs TRBV5-1 and TRBJ2-7, with a tentative D call TRBD2 (7 bases). Germline V gives CDR1 SGHRS, CDR2 YFSETQ. V gave up 5 bases and J gave up 4 bases, with 16 bases separating them. This CDR3 is 14 amino acids long. CDR3 DNA: TGCGCCAGCAGTCCGCAAAGGGGGGGGTACGAGCAGTACTTC. The encoded protein is CASSPQRGGYEQYF.

The CDR3 DNA is TGCGCCAGCAGCCAACCGTTGGCAGGGGGTAGCAATCAGCCCCAGCATTTT. Encoded protein: CASSQPLAGGSNQPQHF. V usage is TRBV4-1 and J usage is TRBJ1-5; 7 bases line up with TRBD1. This CDR3 has 17 residues. The germline gives CDR1 MGHRA, CDR2 YSYEKL. V shed 2 bases and J 0 bases; nucleotides not matched to a gene: 7.

This chain connects TRBV18 to TRBJ2-4, with 7 bases identical to TRBD1. Germline assignment: CDR1 KGHSH and CDR2 LQKENI. This CDR3 has 16 amino acids. Losses at the gene ends were 3 bases for V and 7 bases for J; bases not matched to a gene: 12. The CDR3: CASSPPSMTGKNIQYF. The CDR3 nucleotides are TGTGCCAGCTCACCTCCTAGTATGACAGGGAAGAACATTCAGTACTTC.

The chain uses TRBV5-1 and TRBJ2-7, with a weak D call TRBD2 (5 bases). V was cut by 7 bases and J by 1 base, with 15 bases left in between. Germline V gene lookup returns CDR1 SGHRS and CDR2 YFSETQ. The length of the CDR3 is 14 residues. CDR3 amino acids: CASCGSPGSYEQYF. CDR3 DNA: TGCGCCAGCTGTGGGTCCCCGGGGTCCTACGAGCAGTACTTC.

The rearrangement joins TRBV6-6 to TRBJ1-4, with a tentative D call TRBD1 (6 bases). CDR1 is MNHNY, CDR2 SVGAGI, per germline (reference sequence). The CDR3 spans 14 residues. V was pared by 2 bases and J by 8 bases, with 12 bases between. The CDR3 region is CASSYGGAGEKLFF. The CDR3, as DNA: TGTGCCAGCAGTTACGGGGGGGCCGGCGAAAAACTGTTTTTT.

The chain combines TRBV6-5 with TRBJ2-2; possible D gene TRBD1, 5 bases. The ends were cut back, 7 bases at V and 4 bases at J, with 13 bases in the middle. Germline V lookup: CDR1 MNHEY, CDR2 SVGAGI. The CDR3 is 14 residues long. The CDR3 loop reads CASNPRGITGELFF. CDR3 DNA: TGTGCCAGCAATCCAAGGGGCATCACCGGGGAGCTGTTTTTT.

The genes are TRBV19 and TRBJ1-5; 8 nucleotides agree with TRBD1. Looked up from germline, CDR1 is LNHDA and CDR2 is SQIVND (reference sequence). This CDR3 has 16 residues. With 6 bases clipped from V and 3 bases from J, the junction kept 10 bases outside the gene matches. CDR3 coding DNA: TGTGCCAGTAGCGCCTCCTGGGGACAGGACAATCAGCCCCAGCATTTT. Amino acid sequence: CASSASWGQDNQPQHF.

The chain combines TRBV29-1 with TRBJ2-5; 10 bases align to TRBD1. The end of the DNA aligns better with TRBJ2-7, so the J call may be wrong. The CDR3 is 11 amino acids. CDR1 and CDR2 (germline): SQVTM, ANQGSEA. The CDR3 here is CSGDRGGEQYF. CDR3 DNA sequence: TGCAGCGGGGACAGGGGTGGCGAGCAGTACTTC.

The chain recombines TRBV7-2 with TRBJ2-7, with a tentative D call TRBD1 (5 bases). V lost 5 bases to trimming and J lost 3 bases, with 11 bases between them. The CDR3 spans 13 residues. Germline CDR1 and CDR2: SGHTA and FQGNSA. This chain's CDR3 is CASSPPTGYEQYF. CDR3 nucleotides: TGTGCCAGCAGCCCCCCAACAGGCTACGAGCAGTACTTC.

The chain uses TRBV7-8 and TRBJ1-3; D is perhaps TRBD1 (6 bases). Germline CDR1 reads SGHVS; CDR2 reads FQNEAQ. Trimming took 2 bases from V and 4 from J, leaving 15 bases between them. CDR3 length: 16 amino acids. DNA of the CDR3: TGTGCCAGCAGCTTACTGGGACAAGGAGGCGGAAACACCATATATTTT. Its protein product is CASSLLGQGGGNTIYF.

The chain employs TRBV11-2 and TRBJ2-5; a possible D gene is TRBD2 (5 bases). CDR3 length equals 13 residues. Germline assignment: CDR1 SGHAT and CDR2 FQNNGV. The germline V and J ends were trimmed by 1 base and 5 bases, with 8 bases remaining between them. CDR3: CASSLGRRETQYF. CDR3 nucleotides: TGTGCCAGCAGCTTAGGGCGGAGGGAGACCCAGTACTTC.

The J gene is TRBJ1-2, the V gene TRBV7-9; D possibly corresponds to TRBD1 (5 bases). This CDR3 has 16 amino acids. Germline lookup yields CDR1 SEHNR and CDR2 FQNEAQ (reference sequence). V was shortened by 3 bases and J by 4 bases, with 18 bases between the two germline ends. The CDR3 region has the DNA TGTGCCAGCAGCTTCAGGCAGGGTAAGGTCAGCTATGGCTACACCTTC. It yields the protein CASSFRQGKVSYGYTF.

The J gene is TRBJ1-3, the V gene TRBV30, with D uncertain. The CDR3 has 13 amino acids. Trimming took off 5 bases at V and 0 bases at J, with 8 bases between the two ends. Per the germline V gene, CDR1 is GTSNPN and CDR2 is SVGIG (reference sequence). CDR3 amino acids: CAWDTDSGNTIYF. In DNA, the CDR3 is TGTGCCTGGGACACGGACTCTGGAAACACCATATATTTT.

V gene TRBV5-1 combines with J gene TRBJ2-7, with a weak D call TRBD2 (5 bases). This CDR3 is 14 amino acids long. Trimming took 0 bases from V and 3 from J, leaving 10 bases between them. Germline loops: CDR1 SGHRS, CDR2 YFSETQ. As DNA, the CDR3 is TGCGCCAGCAGCTTGGGCTGGGCGGGCTACGAGCAGTACTTC. The encoded protein is CASSLGWAGYEQYF.

This clone was detected a few times. V usage is TRBV7-2 and J usage is TRBJ2-3, with 14 positions matching TRBD2. This CDR3 is 19 amino acids long. V gave up 1 base and J gave up 3 bases; unmatched junction bases: 9. Germline values: CDR1 SGHTA, CDR2 FQGNSA. CDR3 sequence (DNA): TGTGCCAGCAGCTTAGACCCCTCCGGACTAGCGGGGGGAACAGATACGCAGTATTTT. It translates to CASSLDPSGLAGGTDTQYF.